This TCR beta chain was profiled in a study of shared clonotypes between healthy human individuals. Study-wide background: Three plates were used per donor for CD4 naive, three for CD4 memory, two for CD8 naive and one for CD8 memory.

Naive CD8 populations comprised CD45RO-negative cells positively selected for CCR7, excluding terminally differentiated effector memory CD45RA+ cells. Nashville, Tennessee was home to all donors, who were Caucasian adults. CDR1 and CDR2 from the germline V gene are SQVTM and ANQGSEA. V shed 3 bases and J 3 bases; nucleotides not matched to a gene: 11. This CDR3 region has 15 residues. This table comes from immunoSEQ multiplex PCR, and its TCRdb copy is limited to in-frame clones, with some not included. The table records millions of clones, roughly 95% of them present only once. As concerns this clone: Antigen specificity is unknown.

General study points: Rarefaction analysis demonstrated incomplete sorted-subset sequencing notwithstanding large depth.

The sample comprised naive CD8+ T cells sorted from blood. This chain connects TRBV29-1 to TRBJ2-7; 7 positions agree with TRBD2. This TCR was sampled from a man aged 18 to 35 in good health. CDR3 region: CSVDGLGGLDYEQYF. The DNA for the CDR3 is TGCAGCGTTGACGGGTTGGGAGGGTTAGACTACGAGCAGTACTTC.